These T cell receptor beta chains were read from a single sample in a study of control samples from healthy donors and cancer patients. Using immunoSEQ multiplex PCR, the repertoire was profiled, and TCRdb retains in-frame clones only, with some absent. This sample carries about 160,000 clones, around 94% of them seen once, and the ten largest clones take 14%. The sample consisted of PBMCs. These receptors were collected from a man in his sixties with colorectal cancer. The CDR3 runs from the conserved cysteine through the conserved F or W. D genes are given only for firm matches. Clone size is not always given. Where it is, it says once, few, many or a class for expanded clones.

cdr3_aa,cdr3_nt,j_call,clone_size,v_call,d_call
CASSIWMNTEAFF,TGTGCCAGTAGTATCTGGATGAACACTGAAGCTTTCTTT,TRBJ1-1,once,TRBV19,NA
CASSRDRQSNQPQHF,TGTGCCAGCAGCCGGGACAGACAATCCAATCAGCCCCAGCATTTT,TRBJ1-5,NA,TRBV7-8,TRBD1
CASSPQTLSGNTIYF,TGTGCCAGCAGCCCTCAAACCCTCTCTGGAAACACCATATATTTT,TRBJ1-3,NA,TRBV4-2,NA
CASSPRDRGYGYTF,TGTGCCAGCAGCCCACGGGACAGGGGATATGGCTACACCTTC,TRBJ1-2,once,TRBV7-2,TRBD1
CASSKGTEAFF,TGTGCCAGTAGTAAGGGCACTGAAGCTTTCTTT,TRBJ1-1,NA,TRBV19,NA
CASSIPPGEQYF,TGTGCCAGTAGTATCCCCCCCGGCGAGCAGTACTTC,TRBJ2-7,NA,TRBV19,NA
CASSYGGFYGYTF,TGTGCCAGCAGTTACGGAGGATTCTATGGCTACACCTTC,TRBJ1-2,NA,TRBV6-2/TRBV6-3,NA
CATGQSNYGYTF,TGTGCCACGGGACAGAGCAACTATGGCTACACCTTC,TRBJ1-2,NA,TRBV10-3,TRBD1
CASKVQGNTGELFF,TGTGCCAGTAAAGTACAGGGAAACACCGGGGAGCTGTTTTTT,TRBJ2-2,NA,TRBV19,NA
CASSVTSGGRETQYF,TGTGCCAGCTCAGTAACTAGCGGGGGACGGGAGACCCAGTACTTC,TRBJ2-5,once,TRBV18,TRBD2
CASSVGMGGGTGELFF,TGTGCCAGCAGCGTAGGTATGGGCGGGGGCACCGGGGAGCTGTTTTTT,TRBJ2-2,once,TRBV9,TRBD2
CASSFTQANTEAFF,TGTGCCAGCAGCTTCACACAGGCGAACACTGAAGCTTTCTTT,TRBJ1-1,once,TRBV7-2,NA
CASREDIHTGELFF,TGTGCCAGCAGGGAAGACATTCACACCGGGGAGCTGTTTTTT,TRBJ2-2,NA,TRBV6-1,NA
CASRGAGANVLTF,TGTGCCAGCAGGGGAGCTGGGGCCAACGTCCTGACTTTC,TRBJ2-6,once,TRBV7-8,NA
CASSGGYEQYF,TGTGCCAGCAGTGGAGGGTACGAGCAGTACTTC,TRBJ2-7,NA,TRBV2,NA
CASSDPAGWSKNIQYF,TGCGCCAGCAGTGACCCGGCCGGGTGGTCCAAAAACATTCAGTACTTC,TRBJ2-4,NA,TRBV10-2,NA
CASSDRAGSPLHF,TGTGCCAGCTCCGACAGGGCGGGTTCACCCCTCCACTTT,TRBJ1-6,NA,TRBV27,TRBD1
CASRTGQGFSTEAFF,TGTGCCAGCAGAACTGGACAGGGCTTCAGCACTGAAGCTTTCTTT,TRBJ1-1,NA,TRBV6-5,TRBD1
CASSQEGTGRNQPQHF,TGTGCCAGCAGCCAAGAAGGGACAGGGCGCAATCAGCCCCAGCATTTT,TRBJ1-5,NA,TRBV3-1/TRBV3-2,TRBD1
CASSDLAGGNQPQHF,TGTGCCAGCAGTGACCTAGCAGGGGGGAATCAGCCCCAGCATTTT,TRBJ1-5,once,TRBV6-1,TRBD1
CASRWTGGPRNNEQFF,TGTGCCAGTAGATGGACAGGGGGCCCCCGTAACAATGAGCAGTTCTTC,TRBJ2-1,NA,TRBV19,TRBD1
CARERDRGEKLFF,TGTGCCAGAGAACGGGACAGGGGTGAAAAACTGTTTTTT,TRBJ1-4,NA,TRBV21-1,NA
CASSLGFNEQFF,TGTGCCAGCAGTTTAGGTTTCAATGAGCAGTTCTTC,TRBJ2-1,NA,TRBV12-3/TRBV12-4,NA
CASRIGTGVNSPLHF,TGTGCCAGCAGGATCGGGACAGGGGTTAATTCACCCCTCCACTTT,TRBJ1-6,NA,TRBV27,TRBD1
CASSTGQGNTGELFF,TGTGCCAGTAGTACAGGACAGGGGAACACCGGGGAGCTGTTTTTT,TRBJ2-2,NA,TRBV19,TRBD1
CASSGRGNWATNEKLFF,TGTGCCAGCAGTGGCAGGGGAAATTGGGCAACTAATGAAAAACTGTTTTTT,TRBJ1-4,NA,TRBV25-1,NA
CASSPGQGMYSPLHF,TGTGCCAGCTCACCGGGACAGGGGATGTATTCACCCCTCCACTTT,TRBJ1-6,NA,TRBV18,TRBD1
CASSQDLRGRETQYF,TGCGCCAGCAGCCAGGACCTCAGGGGGCGGGAGACCCAGTACTTC,TRBJ2-5,NA,TRBV4-3,TRBD1
CASSSRGEAFF,TGTGCCAGCTCATCCCGGGGTGAAGCTTTCTTT,TRBJ1-1,NA,TRBV18,NA
CASTRQANTGELFF,TGTGCCAGCACCCGACAGGCGAACACCGGGGAGCTGTTTTTT,TRBJ2-2,NA,TRBV25-1,NA
CASSSSGGFTDTQYF,TGTGCCAGCAGCTCTAGCGGGGGGTTTACAGATACGCAGTATTTT,TRBJ2-3,NA,TRBV5-8,TRBD2
CASSSGQGANEKLFF,TGTGCCAGCAGCTCGGGACAGGGGGCAAATGAAAAACTGTTTTTT,TRBJ1-4,NA,TRBV7-9,TRBD1
CASSPRGLAGEGETQYF,TGTGCCAGCAGCCCGAGGGGACTAGCGGGGGAAGGAGAGACCCAGTACTTC,TRBJ2-5,NA,TRBV7-8,TRBD2
CASSSGTGDNQPQHF,TGTGCCAGCAGCTCCGGGACAGGGGATAATCAGCCCCAGCATTTT,TRBJ1-5,NA,TRBV7-9,TRBD1
CASSTGTGVAGPQHF,TGTGCCAGCAGCACCGGGACAGGAGTTGCTGGTCCCCAGCATTTT,TRBJ1-5,NA,TRBV7-9,TRBD1
CASRGRTGDIFANEKLFF,TGTGCCAGCAGGGGGCGGACAGGGGATATTTTCGCTAATGAAAAACTGTTTTTT,TRBJ1-4,NA,TRBV2,TRBD1
CASSLGRQNTEAFF,TGTGCCAGCAGTTTGGGACGGCAGAACACTGAAGCTTTCTTT,TRBJ1-1,NA,TRBV2,NA
CASSRTASPLHF,TGTGCCAGCAGCCGGACAGCTTCACCCCTCCACTTT,TRBJ1-6,NA,TRBV6-2/TRBV6-3,NA
CASSKAGAGDEQYF,TGTGCCAGCAGCAAAGCAGGAGCGGGGGACGAGCAGTACTTC,TRBJ2-7,NA,TRBV21-1,NA
CASSQGGGLKTQYF,TGTGCCAGCAGCCAAGGGGGGGGCCTAAAGACCCAGTACTTC,TRBJ2-5,once,TRBV3-1/TRBV3-2,NA
CASSPRSNRVGEQFF,TGTGCCAGCAGCCCCCGGTCCAACAGGGTTGGTGAGCAGTTCTTC,TRBJ2-1,NA,TRBV4-2,NA
CASSFWGDNEQFF,TGTGCCAGCAGCTTTTGGGGGGACAATGAGCAGTTCTTC,TRBJ2-1,NA,TRBV7-2,NA
CASSSIAGGTGELFF,TGTGCCAGTAGTTCTATAGCGGGGGGCACCGGGGAGCTGTTTTTT,TRBJ2-2,NA,TRBV19,TRBD2
CASSIDRSSYNEQFF,TGTGCCAGTAGTATAGATAGAAGCTCCTACAATGAGCAGTTCTTC,TRBJ2-1,NA,TRBV19,NA
CASSQSTSGGPNTGELFF,TGCGCCAGCAGCCAGTCCACTAGCGGGGGGCCCAACACCGGGGAGCTGTTTTTT,TRBJ2-2,NA,TRBV4-1,TRBD2
CASSLTSGGSTGELFF,TGCGCCAGCAGCCTGACTAGCGGGGGCTCCACCGGGGAGCTGTTTTTT,TRBJ2-2,NA,TRBV5-1,TRBD2
CASSPRGYLYEQYF,TGTGCCAGCTCACCTAGGGGGTATCTGTACGAGCAGTACTTC,TRBJ2-7,NA,TRBV18,NA
CASSLEGPGELFF,TGTGCCAGCAGCTTGGAGGGTCCCGGGGAGCTGTTTTTT,TRBJ2-2,NA,TRBV5-4,NA
CASQGDDTEAFF,TGTGCTAGTCAGGGGGATGACACTGAAGCTTTCTTT,TRBJ1-1,NA,TRBV12-5,TRBD1
CASSPRTASNTGELFF,TGTGCCAGCTCACCCCGGACAGCTTCGAACACCGGGGAGCTGTTTTTT,TRBJ2-2,NA,TRBV18,NA
CSVARTGELFF,TGCAGCGTGGCCCGCACCGGGGAGCTGTTTTTT,TRBJ2-2,NA,TRBV29-1,NA
CASMAQANTGELFF,TGTGCCAGTATGGCACAGGCGAACACCGGGGAGCTGTTTTTT,TRBJ2-2,NA,TRBV19,NA